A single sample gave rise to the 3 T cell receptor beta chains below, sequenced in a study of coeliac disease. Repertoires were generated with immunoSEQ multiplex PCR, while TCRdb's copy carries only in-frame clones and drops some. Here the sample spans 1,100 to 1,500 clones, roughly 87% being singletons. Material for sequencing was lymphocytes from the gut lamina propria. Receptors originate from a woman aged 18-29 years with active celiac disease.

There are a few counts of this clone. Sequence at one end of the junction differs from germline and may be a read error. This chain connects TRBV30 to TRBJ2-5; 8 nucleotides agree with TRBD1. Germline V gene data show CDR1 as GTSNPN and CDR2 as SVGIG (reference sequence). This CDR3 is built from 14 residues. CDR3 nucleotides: TGTGCCTGGAACCTCGGACAGGGACAAGGGACCCAGTACTTC. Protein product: CAWNLGQGQGTQYF. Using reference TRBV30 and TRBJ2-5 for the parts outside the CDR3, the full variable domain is SQTIHQWPATLVQPVGSPLSLECTVEGTSNPNLYWYRQAAGRGLQLLFYSVGIGQISSEVPQNLSASRPQDRQFILSSKKLLLSDSGFYLCAWNLGQGQGTQYFGPGTRLLVL.

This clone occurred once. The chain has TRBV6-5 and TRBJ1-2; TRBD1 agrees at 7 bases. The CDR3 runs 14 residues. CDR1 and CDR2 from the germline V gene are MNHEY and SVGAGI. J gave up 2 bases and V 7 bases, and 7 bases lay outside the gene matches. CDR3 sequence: CASNTGQTNYGYTF. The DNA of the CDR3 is TGTGCCAGCAACACGGGACAGACAAACTATGGCTACACCTTC.

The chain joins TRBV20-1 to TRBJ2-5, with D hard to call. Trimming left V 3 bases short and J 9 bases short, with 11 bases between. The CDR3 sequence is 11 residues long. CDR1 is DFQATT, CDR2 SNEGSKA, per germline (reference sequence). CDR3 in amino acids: CSASGSGAQYF. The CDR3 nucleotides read TGCAGTGCTAGCGGGTCTGGAGCCCAGTACTTC.